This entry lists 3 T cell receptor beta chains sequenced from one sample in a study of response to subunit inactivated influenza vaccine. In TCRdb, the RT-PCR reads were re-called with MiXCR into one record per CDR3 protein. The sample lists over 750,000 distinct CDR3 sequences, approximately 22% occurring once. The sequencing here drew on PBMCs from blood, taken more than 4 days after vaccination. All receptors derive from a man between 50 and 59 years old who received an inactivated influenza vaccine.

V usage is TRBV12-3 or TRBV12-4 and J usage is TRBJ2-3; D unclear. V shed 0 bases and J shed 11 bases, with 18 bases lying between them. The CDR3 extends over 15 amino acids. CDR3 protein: CASSLAAAPAYGQYF. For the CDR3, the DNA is TGTGCCAGCAGTTTAGCCGCGGCTCCTGCATATGGGCAGTATTTT.

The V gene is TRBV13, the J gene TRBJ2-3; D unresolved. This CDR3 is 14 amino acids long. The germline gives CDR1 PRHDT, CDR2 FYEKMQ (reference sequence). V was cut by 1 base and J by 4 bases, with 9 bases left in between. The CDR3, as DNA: TGTGCCAGCAGCTTAGCCCTCCCCGCAGATACGCAGTATTTT. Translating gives CASSLALPADTQYF.

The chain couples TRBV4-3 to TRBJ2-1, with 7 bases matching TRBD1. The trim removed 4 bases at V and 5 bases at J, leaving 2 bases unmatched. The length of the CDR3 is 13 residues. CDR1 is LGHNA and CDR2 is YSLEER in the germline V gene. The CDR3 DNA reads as TGCGCCAGCAGCCTCACAGGGGACAATGAGCAGTTCTTC. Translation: CASSLTGDNEQFF.